This passage covers 5 T cell receptor beta chains from one sample sequenced in a study of breast tumors, draining lymph nodes, adjacent tissues. TCRdb re-derived calls from the multiplex PCR reads in MiXCR, one entry per CDR3 protein. The sample contains 7,000 or so distinct CDR3 sequences, around two fifths of which appear only once. The sample taken for sequencing was tumor-adjacent breast tissue. Receptor source: a female donor with breast cancer. Some clones in this sample may be carry-over from other donors' samples.

The sample holds many counts of this clonotype. J is TRBJ2-4 and V is TRBV6-2 or TRBV6-3; D might be TRBD1 or TRBD2, each matching 5 bases. This CDR3 has 16 residues. The V gene's germline CDR1 is MNHEY and CDR2 SVGEGT. V lost 6 bases and J lost 0, with 15 bases in between. This CDR3 is CASRRRDDLAKNIQYF. The CDR3 nucleotides are TGTGCCAGCAGAAGAAGGGACGACCTAGCCAAAAACATTCAGTACTTC.

By proportion, this clonotype is medium-sized (0.01 to 0.1%). This sequence joins TRBV6-2 or TRBV6-3 and TRBJ2-7; TRBD2 is a possible D gene (6 bases). V was cut by 5 bases and J by 0 bases, with 17 bases left in between. Germline V gene sequence: CDR1 MNHEY, CDR2 SVGEGT. The CDR3 runs to 16 residues. CDR3 nucleotide sequence: TGTGCCAGCAGTCGACGGTCCGCCGGGAGCTCCTACGAGCAGTACTTC. Its translation: CASSRRSAGSSYEQYF.

This chain connects TRBV14 to TRBJ1-3; D gene ambiguous. Trimming left V 3 bases short and J 1 base short, with 1 base between. There are 12 residues in the CDR3. CDR1 is SGHDN, CDR2 FVKESK, per germline. The DNA of the CDR3 is TGTGCCAGCAGCCAGTCTGGAAACACCATATATTTT. This translates into CASSQSGNTIYF.

Comment on this clonotype: Because it lacks the conserved phenylalanine or tryptophan at the end, this CDR3 is likely a read error. J is TRBJ1-1 and V is TRBV28; TRBD1 aligns across 7 bases. Per germline, CDR1 MDHEN and CDR2 SYDVKM. This CDR3 contains 14 residues. Trimming took 6 bases from V and 7 from J; bases not matched to a gene: 11. For the CDR3, the DNA is TGTGCCAGCAGCACGACAGGGTCCCCCTTTGAAGCTTTCGTT. Amino acids: CASSTTGSPFEAFV.

The chain couples TRBV24-1 to TRBJ2-7; 10 bases agree with TRBD1. CDR3 size: 15 residues. CDR1 is KGHDR and CDR2 is SFDVKD in the germline V gene. With 5 bases clipped from V and 5 bases from J, the junction kept 8 bases outside the gene matches. CDR3 sequence: CATSGGTGTGDEQYF. CDR3 in DNA: TGTGCCACCAGTGGGGGTACCGGGACAGGGGACGAGCAGTACTTC.